This T cell receptor (beta chain) stems from a study of cytomegalovirus exposure and HLA in healthy donors. Findings and limits, study-wide: In a later analysis, parvovirus B19, influenza, CMV and Epstein-Barr virus appeared linked to several top co-occurrence clusters. In an earlier analysis, in around 590 donors, most V segments appeared productive either ~90% or ~30% of the time. In a later analysis, HLA-C alleles had the fewest associated TCRs, DRB1 alleles the most.

Primers included in the PCR were 60 Vbeta and 13 Jbeta primers. Original processing methods: Later, tens of millions of unique TCR beta chains were counted in an analysis, and roughly 11 million of them were shared. Sequencing used immunoSEQ multiplex PCR; TCRdb keeps in-frame clones, though not all of them. The V and J calls and clone size were taken over from that table, and D and trimming were inferred from the DNA. Seen here are tens of thousands of clones, 44% observed once, and the top ten hold around 2%. The V and J ends lost 1 base and 7 bases, in that order; junction bases with no gene match: 2. The germline CDR1 and CDR2 sequences are SSHAT and FNYEAQ (reference sequence). The CDR3 is 14 residues long. In regard to this clone: Its antigen is as yet unknown.

The material sequenced was PBMCs. This clonotype was obtained from a woman in her fifties or sixties in good health and CMV-seronegative. The rearrangement joins TRBV7-7 to TRBJ2-5, with TRBD1 identical over 11 bases. The CDR3 DNA reads TGTGCCAGCAGCTTAGATGGGACAGGGGGGACCCAGTACTTC. Protein sequence: CASSLDGTGGTQYF.